These 2 T cell receptor beta chains originate from one sample sequenced in a study of CD8+ T cells in alopecia areata. As the sequencing template, cDNA was produced by extracting RNA and reverse transcribing it. Profiling relied on immunoSEQ multiplex PCR, and the TCRdb table lists in-frame clones only, not all of them. The sample lists around 250,000 clones; under 70% were seen once. This specimen consisted of CD4+ T cells sorted from blood, obtained at week 0. Receptors were obtained from a human donor with alopecia areata.

The rearrangement joins TRBV18 to TRBJ2-4; D may match TRBD1 or TRBD2 (5 bases each). This CDR3 comprises 13 residues. Between the trimmed V and J ends, which lost 2 bases and 9 bases, there was a span of 11 bases. Germline V CDR1 and CDR2: KGHSH, LQKENI. The CDR3 protein is CASSPGTDGIQYF. CDR3 in DNA: TGTGCCAGCTCACCAGGGACGGACGGCATTCAGTACTTC.

This chain joins TRBV11-2 and TRBJ2-6, with unresolved D. The CDR3 is 16 residues long. V lost 4 bases to trimming and J lost 1 base, with 11 bases between them. Germline-derived CDR1 and CDR2 are SGHAT and FQNNGV. CDR3 loop: CASSSLGTSGANVLTF. As DNA, the CDR3 is TGTGCCAGCAGCTCATTAGGAACATCTGGGGCCAACGTCCTGACTTTC.